The 19 T cell receptor beta chains below were found in one sample sequenced in a study of beta chain features in type 1 diabetes. Regarding the study as a whole: Within each of all four CD4+ subsets, Type 1 diabetes patients had TCRB CDR3s that were moderately but significantly shorter.

These receptors have no identified antigens. The isolated RNA, all of it, was reverse transcribed, so expressed TCRB transcripts were what got sequenced. Here immunoSEQ multiplex PCR was the method, and the copy in TCRdb shows in-frame clones only, minus some. This table holds some 640,000 clones, 11% to 15% found once. The sample was naive CD4+ T cells from blood. The receptor set was obtained from a man between 18 and 35 years old with type 1 diabetes.

The gene calls are TRBV7-9 and TRBJ1-5, with D hard to call. CDR1 is SEHNR and CDR2 is FQNEAQ in the germline V gene (reference sequence). V dropped 1 base and J dropped 3 bases, with 7 bases sitting between them. This CDR3 has 14 amino acids. The CDR3 sequence: CASSLVGDNQPQHF. For the CDR3, the DNA is TGTGCCAGCAGCTTAGTTGGGGACAATCAGCCCCAGCATTTT.

A few counts support this clone. This chain links TRBV10-3 with TRBJ2-6; TRBD2 is a possible D gene (6 bases). CDR3 length: 15 amino acids. Germline assignment: CDR1 ENHRY and CDR2 SYGVKD. Trimming took off 6 bases at V and 0 bases at J, with 9 bases between the two ends. The CDR3 loop reads CAIRQGLSGANVLTF. CDR3 bases: TGTGCCATCAGGCAGGGACTCTCTGGGGCCAACGTCCTGACTTTC.

This clone came up a few times. The rearrangement joins TRBV4-2 to TRBJ2-7; 7 bases fit TRBD2. The CDR3 has 17 amino acids. V shed 0 bases and J 3 bases; nucleotides not matched to a gene: 11. Germline assignment: CDR1 LGHNA and CDR2 YNFKEQ. CDR3 in DNA: TGTGCCAGCAGCCAAGAAACCGAGACTAGCTACTACTACGAGCAGTACTTC. Translated, it gives CASSQETETSYYYEQYF.

This clone was detected only a few times. J is TRBJ2-1 and V is TRBV25-1; the match to TRBD2 covers 13 bases. Germline loops: CDR1 MGHDK, CDR2 SYGVNS. J gave up 7 bases and V 6 bases, and 0 bases lay outside the gene matches. The CDR3 sequence is 13 residues long. DNA of the CDR3: TGTGCCAGCAGACTAGCGGGAGGGAATGAGCAGTTCTTC. Amino acid sequence: CASRLAGGNEQFF. The full variable domain, its missing parts supplied by reference TRBV25-1 and TRBJ2-1, is EADIYQTPRYLVIGTGKKITLECSQTMGHDKMYWYQQDPGMELHLIHYSYGVNSTEKGDLSSESTVSRIRTEHFPLTLESARPSHTSQYLCASRLAGGNEQFFGPGTRLTVL.

This chain links TRBV15 with TRBJ2-3, with 7 bases lining up with TRBD1. The CDR3 spans 14 residues. V lost 7 bases, J lost 5 bases, and 9 bases stayed unmatched. The germline CDR1 and CDR2 sequences are LNHNV and YYDKDF (reference sequence). The CDR3 is CATTGQPGGDTQYF. CDR3 nucleotides: TGTGCCACCACAGGTCAGCCAGGGGGAGATACGCAGTATTTT.

The chain is built from TRBV27 and TRBJ2-7; no clear D. CDR3 length equals 15 residues. The germline CDR1 and CDR2 sequences are MNHEY and SMNVEV (reference sequence). Deletions cut 6 bases from V and 4 bases from J, with 19 bases between. The CDR3 here is CASRPRPNKSYEQYF. Written as DNA, the CDR3 is TGTGCCAGCAGGCCCCGGCCTAACAAGTCTTACGAGCAGTACTTC.

J is TRBJ2-1 and V is TRBV6-5, with 7 bases matching TRBD1. Germline CDR1 and CDR2: MNHEY and SVGAGI. V lost 5 bases to trimming and J lost 8 bases; unmatched junction nucleotides: 6. The CDR3 length is 13 residues. DNA of the CDR3: TGTGCCAGCAGTACCTACAGGGGAGATGAGCAGTTCTTC. The encoded protein is CASSTYRGDEQFF.

There are a few counts of this clone. V gene TRBV9 combines with J gene TRBJ2-7, with TRBD2 identical over 9 bases. The CDR3 is 15 amino acids. Germline V gene sequence: CDR1 SGDLS, CDR2 YYNGEE. The V segment lost 4 bases and the J segment 5 bases; nucleotides outside the gene matches: 10. CDR3 residues: CASSTRTSGSDEQYF. CDR3 nucleotides: TGTGCCAGCAGCACTCGCACTAGCGGGTCCGACGAGCAGTACTTC.

This clone was recorded a few times. The V call is TRBV7-9, the J call TRBJ2-7, with a possible D match to TRBD2 (5 bases). The CDR3 has 14 amino acids. Trimming stripped 3 bases from V and 7 bases from J, with 16 bases between. Germline loops: CDR1 SEHNR, CDR2 FQNEAQ (reference sequence). The DNA for the CDR3 is TGTGCCAGCAGCTTTGGAGGCACCTCGCGAGAGCAGTACTTC. Protein product: CASSFGGTSREQYF.

This clone was counted a few times. This rearrangement joins TRBV25-1 to TRBJ2-7, with no clear D. With 3 bases removed from V and 1 base from J, the gap between germline ends came to 10 bases. The length of the CDR3 is 14 residues. CDR1 is MGHDK and CDR2 is SYGVNS in the germline V gene. The CDR3 region has the DNA TGTGCCAGCAGTGAGCCTTCCCCGTCCTACGAGCAGTACTTC. Its translation is CASSEPSPSYEQYF.

This sequence joins TRBV5-6 and TRBJ2-1, with TRBD1 matching 7 bases. The length of the CDR3 is 14 residues. CDR1 and CDR2 (germline): SGHDT, YYEEEE. V shed 3 bases and J 3 bases; nucleotides not matched to a gene: 3. The CDR3, as DNA: TGTGCCAGCAGCTATAACAGGGGCTACAATGAGCAGTTCTTC. Protein sequence: CASSYNRGYNEQFF.

This clone has a handful of counts. The rearrangement links TRBV30 to TRBJ1-5; D is ambiguous. This CDR3 has 14 residues. The germline V and J ends were trimmed by 3 bases and 5 bases, with 14 bases remaining between them. CDR1 and CDR2 (germline): GTSNPN, SVGIG (reference sequence). The CDR3 loop is CAWSHRTGYQPQHF. In nucleotides, the CDR3 is TGTGCCTGGAGCCACAGAACGGGGTATCAGCCCCAGCATTTT.

In this sample, this clone turned up a few times. For the CDR3, the DNA is TGTGCCAGTAGTATGGTTGGCGTAACCTACTACGAGCAGTACTTC. Protein: CASSMVGVTYYEQYF. This sequence joins TRBV19 and TRBJ2-7, with unresolved D. The germline gives CDR1 LNHDA, CDR2 SQIVND (reference sequence). The germline V and J ends were trimmed by 3 bases and 3 bases, with 15 bases remaining between them. The CDR3 runs to 15 residues.

The V gene is TRBV18, the J gene TRBJ2-1; no definite D call. Germline loops: CDR1 KGHSH, CDR2 LQKENI. CDR3 length: 13 amino acids. V was cut by 4 bases and J by 9 bases, with 13 bases left in between. The CDR3 here is CASSLPISSEQFF. As DNA, the CDR3 is TGTGCCAGCTCACTGCCAATATCAAGTGAGCAGTTCTTC.

This chain links TRBV6-5 with TRBJ2-5, with D perhaps matching TRBD2 (6 bases). Trimming shortened V by 0 bases and J by 5 bases, and 16 bases separated the two germline ends. CDR1 is MNHEY and CDR2 is SVGAGI in the germline V gene. This CDR3 has 16 amino acids. The CDR3 DNA reads as TGTGCCAGCAGTTACTCGGGAGCCGCCCGGGGGGAGACCCAGTACTTC. It encodes CASSYSGAARGETQYF.

Only a few counts were recorded for this clone. Different DNA sequences within this sample yield the same CDR3. This chain uses TRBV11-2 with TRBJ2-7; no reliable D call. The CDR3 is made up of 11 amino acids. Germline loops: CDR1 SGHAT, CDR2 FQNNGV. Between the trimmed V and J ends, which lost 5 bases and 1 base, there was a span of 3 bases. The chain's CDR3 is CASSASYEQYF. CDR3 nucleotide sequence: TGTGCCAGCAGCGCATCCTACGAGCAGTACTTC.

The chain couples TRBV7-2 to TRBJ2-3, with D possibly TRBD1 on 6 matching bases. Trimming pared 5 bases from V and 1 base from J, leaving 10 bases between. The CDR3 sequence is 14 residues long. CDR1 and CDR2 (germline): SGHTA, FQGNSA. For the CDR3, the DNA is TGTGCCAGCAGCGCGAGACAGGGCACAGATACGCAGTATTTT. Its translation: CASSARQGTDTQYF.

Only a few counts were recorded for this clone. V and J are TRBV29-1 and TRBJ2-7; TRBD1 agrees at 11 bases. The CDR3 has 16 amino acids. Germline V gene sequence: CDR1 SQVTM, CDR2 ANQGSEA. This CDR3 reads CSGDRGTSTLSYEQYF. DNA of the CDR3: TGCAGTGGGGACAGGGGGACTTCTACACTATCCTACGAGCAGTACTTC.

This clone was seen only a few times. The chain carries TRBV21-1 and TRBJ2-6; the table's D call of TRBD2 was not tested on the DNA. TRBV21-1 is designated a pseudogene. The CDR3 consists of 15 residues. The CDR3 DNA reads TGTGCCAGCAGCATAGCTAGTACTGGGGCCAACGTCCTGACTTTC. This gives the protein CASSIASTGANVLTF.